This T cell receptor beta chain originates from a study of blood T cell repertoires in COVID-19. Overall study context: Material from acute and convalescent COVID-19 was sourced from the United States, Italy and Spain. In each case, the material was cDNA or gDNA derived from T cells, B-cell-depleted T cells, or PBMCs.

Clones were sequenced by immunoSEQ multiplex PCR, and TCRdb holds only the in-frame ones, with some missing. The sample contains approximately 210,000 clones, about four fifths of which appear only once. The CDR3 consists of 15 residues. The V segment lost 4 bases and the J segment 2 bases; nucleotides outside the gene matches: 6. CDR1 SGHRS and CDR2 YFSETQ come from the germline V gene. Input material: peripheral blood. J is TRBJ1-3 and V is TRBV5-1, with 7 bases fitting TRBD1. The clonotype originates from a woman aged 45-60 years with active or convalescent COVID-19. The CDR3 region has the DNA TGCGCCAGCAGCATTACAGGGGACGCTGGAAACACCATATATTTT. It is translated as CASSITGDAGNTIYF.